This T cell receptor beta chain was sequenced for a study of T cell responses to AZD1222 COVID-19 vaccine. Data came from immunoSEQ multiplex PCR; TCRdb stores just in-frame clones and leaves some out. The sample contains 150,000 or so clones, around nine tenths of which appear only once. The V gene end was trimmed by 3 bases and the J gene end by 0 bases; junction bases not matched to a gene: 10. Germline V gene sequence: CDR1 SGHTA, CDR2 FQGNSA. The CDR3 has 19 residues. This clone occurred once. The chain recombines TRBV7-2 with TRBJ2-1; 11 bases align to TRBD2. This TCR was sampled from an adult in good health. Sample: peripheral blood, taken on day 0 of AZD1222 vaccination. The CDR3 spells CASSFERLAGFSSYNEQFF. DNA for the CDR3: TGTGCCAGCAGCTTCGAGCGACTAGCGGGATTCAGCTCCTACAATGAGCAGTTCTTC.